These T cell receptor beta chains were read from a single sample in a study of blood T cell repertoires in COVID-19. Measured with immunoSEQ multiplex PCR; TCRdb has only the in-frame clones, and not every one. The data show 300,000 or so clones, 80% to 90% seen once. Sequencing input: PBMCs or T cells enriched from blood (not recorded which). These TCRs come from a woman between 35 and 50 years old with acute COVID-19. Each CDR3 is given with its conserved first and last residue. The D gene is left open where the match is weak. Only part of the rows carry a size: once, few, many, or a class if the clone is expanded.

.	TRBD1	TRBV4-2	TRBJ2-1	CASSPGDRKANEQFF	TGTGCCAGCAGCCCGGGGGACAGGAAGGCAAATGAGCAGTTCTTC
.	TRBD1	TRBV12-3/TRBV12-4	TRBJ2-1	CASSLRGLEQFF	TGTGCCAGCAGTCTCAGGGGGCTCGAGCAGTTCTTC
once	TRBD1	TRBV5-4	TRBJ1-2	CASSPSADRTNYGYTF	TGTGCCAGCAGCCCGTCTGCGGACAGGACTAACTATGGCTACACCTTC
.	TRBD1	TRBV19	TRBJ1-2	CASSTGNRGTFYGYTF	TGTGCCAGTAGTACCGGGAACAGGGGAACCTTCTATGGCTACACCTTC
once	TRBD1	TRBV18	TRBJ1-5	CASSLEGQGGSNQPQHF	TGTGCCAGCTCACTTGAGGGACAGGGGGGGAGCAATCAGCCCCAGCATTTT
.	.	TRBV7-2	TRBJ2-2	CASSYTPGLRLYTGELFF	TGTGCCAGCAGCTACACACCCGGACTCCGCCTTTACACCGGGGAGCTGTTTTTT
once	.	TRBV6-4	TRBJ2-5	CASNGQGEGETQYF	TGTGCCAGCAACGGGCAGGGTGAAGGAGAGACCCAGTACTTC
.	.	TRBV4-3	TRBJ2-1	CASSQGQTGPSSYNEQFF	TGCGCCAGCAGCCAAGGTCAAACAGGACCGAGCTCCTACAATGAGCAGTTCTTC
.	.	TRBV27	TRBJ1-4	CASSLGRVGATNEKLFF	TGTGCCAGCAGCTTAGGGAGGGTGGGGGCAACTAATGAAAAACTGTTTTTT
.	.	TRBV18	TRBJ2-7	CASSPNSGPHEQYF	TGTGCCAGCTCACCAAATTCAGGGCCCCACGAGCAGTACTTC
few	.	TRBV7-9	TRBJ1-6	CASSSFTNSPLHF	TGTGCCAGCAGCTCCTTCACAAATTCACCCCTCCACTTT
.	TRBD1	TRBV10-3	TRBJ1-2	CAISEVQGAQGYTF	TGTGCCATCAGTGAGGTACAGGGGGCCCAGGGCTACACCTTC
.	.	TRBV6-5	TRBJ1-5	CATSSVRGGNQPQHF	TGTGCCACCAGTTCGGTCAGGGGCGGCAATCAGCCCCAGCATTTT
once	.	TRBV7-8	TRBJ1-1	CASSLSDSAGYTEAFF	TGTGCCAGCAGCTTATCGGACAGTGCTGGGTACACTGAAGCTTTCTTT
.	TRBD2	TRBV7-3	TRBJ2-3	CASSFRSGSFGDTQYF	TGTGCCAGCAGCTTCCGCAGCGGGAGTTTCGGAGATACGCAGTATTTT
.	TRBD2	TRBV7-9	TRBJ2-2	CASSSPLAGGPGTGELFF	TGTGCCAGCAGCTCACCACTAGCGGGGGGACCGGGCACCGGGGAGCTGTTTTTT
.	.	TRBV19	TRBJ1-2	CATFSPDYGYTF	TGTGCCACCTTTAGCCCGGACTATGGCTACACCTTC
.	.	TRBV27	TRBJ2-1	CAIGQTFRQFF	TGTGCCATCGGACAGACATTTCGGCAGTTCTTC
.	TRBD2	TRBV5-6	TRBJ2-7	CASSQLAGDYEQYF	TGTGCCAGCAGCCAGCTAGCGGGGGATTACGAGCAGTACTTC
.	.	TRBV19	TRBJ1-5	CASSIKGTYSNQPQHF	TGTGCCAGTAGTATTAAAGGGACATATAGCAATCAGCCCCAGCATTTT
.	TRBD2	TRBV6-2/TRBV6-3	TRBJ2-2	CASSYFRSGSVRGELFF	TGTGCCAGCAGTTACTTCCGCAGCGGGAGCGTCCGCGGGGAGCTGTTTTTT
.	TRBD1	TRBV5-1	TRBJ2-5	CASTWGQGQETQYF	TGCGCCAGCACCTGGGGACAGGGACAAGAGACCCAGTACTTC
.	TRBD2	TRBV9	TRBJ2-3	CASSVSGGGTDTQYF	TGTGCCAGCAGCGTAAGCGGGGGAGGGACGGATACGCAGTATTTT
.	TRBD1	TRBV7-2	TRBJ1-2	CASSLAWDSYGYTF	TGTGCCAGCAGCTTAGCCTGGGACAGCTATGGCTACACCTTC
.	.	TRBV19	TRBJ1-1	CASRKRSVNTEAFF	TGTGCCAGTAGGAAAAGATCGGTTAACACTGAAGCTTTCTTT
once	.	TRBV28	TRBJ1-3	CASSFFLFFNSGNTIYF	TGTGCCAGCAGTTTCTTCCTCTTCTTTAACTCTGGAAACACCATATATTTT
few	TRBD1	TRBV7-8	TRBJ2-7	CASSLPGQEAYEQYF	TGTGCCAGCAGCTTACCGGGACAGGAGGCCTACGAGCAGTACTTC
.	.	TRBV9	TRBJ1-2	CASSVSHYGYTF	TGTGCCAGCAGCGTATCTCACTATGGCTACACCTTC
.	TRBD2	TRBV7-8	TRBJ2-4	CASSYEAGANIQYF	TGTGCCAGCAGCTACGAAGCGGGAGCAAACATTCAGTACTTC
.	.	TRBV4-1	TRBJ2-7	CASSPPPAGATLGEQYF	TGCGCCAGCAGCCCACCCCCCGCAGGGGCCACCTTGGGGGAGCAGTACTTC
once	.	TRBV7-2	TRBJ1-5	CASSLVEGGQPQHF	TGTGCCAGCAGCTTAGTGGAGGGAGGGCAGCCCCAGCATTTT
few	.	TRBV4-2	TRBJ1-1	CASRFWGGSWNTEAFF	TGTGCCAGCAGATTCTGGGGTGGGAGCTGGAACACTGAAGCTTTCTTT
.	TRBD1	TRBV3-1/TRBV3-2	TRBJ2-1	CASSETGKQFF	TGTGCCAGCAGCGAGACAGGGAAGCAGTTCTTC
once	TRBD2	TRBV24-1	TRBJ2-5	CATSDRTSGGWETQYF	TGTGCCACCAGTGACCGGACTAGCGGAGGCTGGGAGACCCAGTACTTC
.	TRBD1	TRBV5-4	TRBJ2-5	CASSLDRGAVKTQYF	TGTGCCAGCAGCTTGGACAGGGGCGCTGTAAAGACCCAGTACTTC
.	TRBD1	TRBV7-2	TRBJ1-1	CASSLGGTADTEAFF	TGTGCCAGCAGCTTAGGAGGGACAGCGGACACTGAAGCTTTCTTT
.	TRBD1	TRBV5-8	TRBJ1-4	CASSLGQSNEKLFF	TGTGCCAGCAGCCTGGGACAGTCTAATGAAAAACTGTTTTTT
.	.	TRBV9	TRBJ1-6	CASSVGGYDSPLHF	TGTGCCAGCAGCGTGGGCGGGTATGATTCACCCCTCCACTTT
.	TRBD1	TRBV24-1	TRBJ2-7	CATNASATGTGGHEQYF	TGTGCCACCAACGCCTCCGCCACCGGGACAGGGGGACACGAGCAGTACTTC
once	TRBD1	TRBV5-1	TRBJ1-6	CASSFSGTGYNSPLHF	TGCGCCAGCAGCTTTTCCGGGACAGGGTATAATTCACCCCTCCACTTT
.	.	TRBV28	TRBJ2-7	CATESDRAYEQYF	TGTGCCACCGAGTCCGACAGAGCCTACGAGCAGTACTTC
.	.	TRBV4-3	TRBJ2-4	CASSQEGRGENIQYF	TGCGCCAGCAGCCAAGAGGGCAGGGGGGAAAACATTCAGTACTTC
once	TRBD1	TRBV7-2	TRBJ1-2	CASSPQGGFRGYTF	TGTGCCAGCAGCCCACAGGGGGGCTTTCGTGGCTACACCTTC